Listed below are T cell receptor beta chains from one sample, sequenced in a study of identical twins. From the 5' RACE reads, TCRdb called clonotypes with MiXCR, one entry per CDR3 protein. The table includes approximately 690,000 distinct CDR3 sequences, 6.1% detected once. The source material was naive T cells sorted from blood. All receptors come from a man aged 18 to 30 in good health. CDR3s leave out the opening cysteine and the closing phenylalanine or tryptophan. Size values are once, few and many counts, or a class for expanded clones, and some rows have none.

CDR3 protein: ASRGAVNEQF
clone size: many
J gene: TRBJ2-1
V gene: TRBV5-1

CDR3 protein: SARELVAGEFLAKNIQY
clone size: NA
J gene: TRBJ2-4
V gene: TRBV20-1

CDR3 protein: ASSQDSRGVRTEAF
clone size: NA
J gene: TRBJ1-1
V gene: TRBV3-1

CDR3 protein: SARETSGIGELF
clone size: few
J gene: TRBJ2-2
V gene: TRBV20-1

CDR3 protein: ASSYSVSLDTWTYEQY
clone size: few
J gene: TRBJ2-7
V gene: TRBV6-5

CDR3 protein: ASSQGEGGANVLT
clone size: many
J gene: TRBJ2-6
V gene: TRBV6-4

CDR3 protein: SAFGPDTQY
clone size: few
J gene: TRBJ2-3
V gene: TRBV20-1

CDR3 protein: ASRLTKSSTDTQY
clone size: many
J gene: TRBJ2-3
V gene: TRBV10-1

CDR3 protein: AITDNRDEAF
clone size: NA
J gene: TRBJ1-1
V gene: TRBV10-3

CDR3 protein: ASSPIINSPLH
clone size: many
J gene: TRBJ1-6
V gene: TRBV12-3/TRBV12-4

CDR3 protein: ASSYRTEETQY
clone size: many
J gene: TRBJ2-5
V gene: TRBV5-1

CDR3 protein: SVGEGGHTEAF
clone size: many
J gene: TRBJ1-1
V gene: TRBV29-1

CDR3 protein: ATSGSSYNSPLH
clone size: many
J gene: TRBJ1-6
V gene: TRBV15

CDR3 protein: ASSLGRELLYNEQF
clone size: many
J gene: TRBJ2-1
V gene: TRBV7-8

CDR3 protein: ASSLTGPWEKLF
clone size: many
J gene: TRBJ1-4
V gene: TRBV6-5

CDR3 protein: ASSLMTNEQF
clone size: few
J gene: TRBJ2-1
V gene: TRBV12-3/TRBV12-4

CDR3 protein: ASSFTSGADTQY
clone size: many
J gene: TRBJ2-3
V gene: TRBV27

CDR3 protein: TSSQASGETQY
clone size: NA
J gene: TRBJ2-5
V gene: TRBV1

CDR3 protein: ASTLQRNSNQPQH
clone size: few
J gene: TRBJ1-5
V gene: TRBV6-1

CDR3 protein: ASSYAQGRYGYT
clone size: few
J gene: TRBJ1-2
V gene: TRBV6-5

CDR3 protein: ASSYLEAEQF
clone size: many
J gene: TRBJ2-1
V gene: TRBV7-8

CDR3 protein: SVYRGGADTQY
clone size: few
J gene: TRBJ2-3
V gene: TRBV29-1

CDR3 protein: ATSRRLDYGYT
clone size: many
J gene: TRBJ1-2
V gene: TRBV15

CDR3 protein: ASSVDQSGAGNTIY
clone size: many
J gene: TRBJ1-3
V gene: TRBV9

CDR3 protein: ASSLSAGVGEQY
clone size: many
J gene: TRBJ2-7
V gene: TRBV27

CDR3 protein: ASSRPGPQDTQY
clone size: many
J gene: TRBJ2-3
V gene: TRBV12-3/TRBV12-4

CDR3 protein: ASSYGTGSYNSPLH
clone size: many
J gene: TRBJ1-6
V gene: TRBV6-5

CDR3 protein: ATSDLLRGSPLH
clone size: NA
J gene: TRBJ1-6
V gene: TRBV24-1

CDR3 protein: ASSSAGEWDNEQF
clone size: many
J gene: TRBJ2-1
V gene: TRBV28

CDR3 protein: SVVIPSGRWETQY
clone size: few
J gene: TRBJ2-5
V gene: TRBV29-1

CDR3 protein: ATSRGSGSYEQY
clone size: many
J gene: TRBJ2-7
V gene: TRBV15

CDR3 protein: ASSRLAGDLREQY
clone size: many
J gene: TRBJ2-7
V gene: TRBV27

CDR3 protein: SARAWDRGTDTQY
clone size: many
J gene: TRBJ2-3
V gene: TRBV20-1

CDR3 protein: AIRASGPSTDTQY
clone size: many
J gene: TRBJ2-3
V gene: TRBV10-3

CDR3 protein: SARTSGTNEQF
clone size: NA
J gene: TRBJ2-1
V gene: TRBV20-1

CDR3 protein: ASSSGTGGVLYGYT
clone size: NA
J gene: TRBJ1-2
V gene: TRBV7-2

CDR3 protein: ASSKGGIAYEQY
clone size: NA
J gene: TRBJ2-7
V gene: TRBV6-2/TRBV6-3

CDR3 protein: ASSPQDRRQETQY
clone size: many
J gene: TRBJ2-5
V gene: TRBV7-8

CDR3 protein: ASSLQGGLGEETQY
clone size: NA
J gene: TRBJ2-5
V gene: TRBV27

CDR3 protein: ASSPRPGTLNTEAF
clone size: NA
J gene: TRBJ1-1
V gene: TRBV27

CDR3 protein: ASSSASGSADTQY
clone size: many
J gene: TRBJ2-3
V gene: TRBV18

CDR3 protein: SVPLMGQENTEAF
clone size: many
J gene: TRBJ1-1
V gene: TRBV29-1

CDR3 protein: ASSAVRDGTGELF
clone size: many
J gene: TRBJ2-2
V gene: TRBV12-3/TRBV12-4